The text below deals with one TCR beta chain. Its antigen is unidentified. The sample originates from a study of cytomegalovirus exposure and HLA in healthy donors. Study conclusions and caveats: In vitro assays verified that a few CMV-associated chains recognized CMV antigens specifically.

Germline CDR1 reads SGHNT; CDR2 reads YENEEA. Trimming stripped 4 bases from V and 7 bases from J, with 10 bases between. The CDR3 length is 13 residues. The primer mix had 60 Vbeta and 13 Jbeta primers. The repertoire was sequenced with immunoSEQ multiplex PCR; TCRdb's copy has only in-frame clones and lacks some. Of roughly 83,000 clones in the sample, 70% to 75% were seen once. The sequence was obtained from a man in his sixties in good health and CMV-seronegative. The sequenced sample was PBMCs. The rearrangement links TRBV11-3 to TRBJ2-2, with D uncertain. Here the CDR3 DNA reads TGTGCCAGCAGCTCGGTAACTGGCGGGGAGCTGTTTTTT. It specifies CASSSVTGGELFF.